The clone carrying this T cell receptor beta chain was detected ten times or more. Its antigen is unknown. This entry comes from a study of T cell repertoires in cytomegalovirus infection. Study background: In public TCR beta signatures, there were indications of both CMV infection and matching HLA type. Study-wide points: CMV carriers with the relevant HLA were identified by cumulative public TCR beta family frequency.

This CDR3 is 13 amino acids long. V dropped 3 bases and J dropped 7 bases, with 12 bases sitting between them. MiXCR was run by TCRdb on the reads, yielding one entry per CDR3 protein. The sample consists of about 230,000 distinct CDR3 sequences, about 23% of them appearing once. The chain has TRBV12-3 or TRBV12-4 and TRBJ1-2; D is uncertain. The material sequenced was CD8+ T cells from PBMCs. The receptor comes from a human donor in good health (CMV status not recorded). Some clones in this sample may be carry-over from other donors' samples. The CDR3 spells CASSFIGIPGYTF. The CDR3 region has the DNA TGTGCCAGCAGTTTTATCGGGATTCCTGGCTACACCTTC.